The 27 T cell receptor beta chains reported below all come from one sample, sequenced in a study of cytomegalovirus exposure and HLA in healthy donors. Amplification used 60 Vbeta primers and 13 Jbeta primers. Sequencing used immunoSEQ multiplex PCR; TCRdb keeps in-frame clones, though not all of them. This sample contains over 55,000 clones. The specimen sequenced was PBMCs. The receptors originated from a male donor in good health and CMV-seronegative.

V is TRBV4-3 and J is TRBJ2-3; 11 bases match TRBD2. V trimming: 0 bases; J trimming: 8 bases; junction bases outside the gene matches: 1. Germline V gene lookup returns CDR1 LGHNA and CDR2 YSLEER. The CDR3 loop spans 14 amino acids. CDR3 sequence reads: CASSQDTSGGTQYF. CDR3 sequence (DNA): TGCGCCAGCAGCCAAGATACTAGCGGGGGTACGCAGTATTTT.

J is TRBJ2-5 and V is TRBV6-1; 10 nucleotides agree with TRBD2. In germline, CDR1 is MNHNS, CDR2 SASEGT. V gave up 4 bases and J gave up 11 bases; unmatched junction bases: 19. This CDR3 has 17 amino acids. The CDR3 reads CASSGSSGGPLGREQYF. DNA of the CDR3: TGTGCCAGCAGTGGATCTAGCGGGGGACCCCTGGGGAGGGAGCAGTACTTC.

The V call is TRBV7-3, the J call TRBJ2-3, with 8 bases fitting TRBD1. J lost 9 bases, V lost 0 bases, and 8 bases had no gene match. Germline-derived CDR1 and CDR2 are SGHTA and FQGTGA. This CDR3 contains 15 residues. CDR3 in DNA: TGTGCCAGCAGCTTAACGGCGGGGACAGGTTCGACGCAGTATTTT. Amino acid sequence: CASSLTAGTGSTQYF.

The chain uses TRBV29-1 and TRBJ2-7; TRBD1 matches 9 bases. V lost 4 bases and J lost 1; bases outside the gene matches: 2. CDR3 size: 13 residues. Per germline, CDR1 SQVTM and CDR2 ANQGSEA. CDR3 DNA: TGCAGCGTTGTAGGGACAGGGTCCTACGAGCAGTACTTC. It is translated as CSVVGTGSYEQYF.

In regard to this clone: This is likely a read error, given that the CDR3 carries no conserved phenylalanine or tryptophan at its end. The rearrangement links TRBV19 to TRBJ1-1, with TRBD1 identical over 7 bases. CDR1 and CDR2 (germline): LNHDA, SQIVND (reference sequence). The CDR3 spans 17 residues. V gave up 5 bases and J gave up 2 bases; unmatched junction bases: 14. CDR3 region: CASSGVTGSVLNTEAFL. The DNA for the CDR3 is TGTGCCAGTAGTGGTGTGACAGGGTCGGTGCTCAACACTGAAGCTTTCCTT.

Comments on this clone: Additional DNA sequences in this sample encode the identical CDR3. J is TRBJ1-2 and V is TRBV19, with TRBD1 matching over 7 bases. From germline, CDR1 is LNHDA and CDR2 SQIVND (reference sequence). The CDR3 loop spans 15 amino acids. V was clipped by 3 bases and J by 6 bases; unmatched bases: 10. As DNA, the CDR3 is TGTGCCAGTAGTATTGGGACAGCCCCGGCGGATGGCTACACCTTC. It specifies CASSIGTAPADGYTF.

The chain recombines TRBV5-1 with TRBJ2-2; 7 bases are a match to TRBD1. The germline V gene encodes CDR1 SGHRS and CDR2 YFSETQ. The CDR3 runs 16 residues. V trimming: 0 bases; J trimming: 4 bases; junction bases outside the gene matches: 6. CDR3 DNA sequence: TGCGCCAGCAGCTTGGCCGGGACAGTCGTCACCGGGGAGCTGTTTTTT. The encoded protein is CASSLAGTVVTGELFF.

J is TRBJ1-1 and V is TRBV6-4; D uncertain. CDR3 length: 13 residues. V lost 2 bases and J lost 5, with 9 bases in between. CDR1 MRHNA and CDR2 SNTAGT come from the germline V gene. CDR3: CASSDRMETEAFF. For the CDR3, the DNA is TGTGCCAGCAGTGACAGGATGGAGACTGAAGCTTTCTTT.

The chain uses TRBV7-9 and TRBJ2-1, with D maybe TRBD1 (6 bases). Germline-derived CDR1 and CDR2 are SEHNR and FQNEAQ (reference sequence). The CDR3 length is 15 residues. Trimming took off 3 bases at V and 5 bases at J, with 14 bases between the two ends. The CDR3 sequence is CASSFAQGRDNEQFF. The DNA of the CDR3 is TGTGCCAGCAGCTTTGCTCAGGGGCGAGACAATGAGCAGTTCTTC.

The rearrangement links TRBV7-2 to TRBJ2-5; TRBD2 might be the D (5 bases). The end of the DNA fits TRBJ2-7 better, so the J call may be wrong. The CDR3 loop spans 15 amino acids. Germline V gives CDR1 SGHTA, CDR2 FQGNSA. For the CDR3, the DNA is TGTGCCAGCAGCTTAGAAGTGGGTGGACTCTACGAGCAGTACTTC. Translation gives CASSLEVGGLYEQYF.

The chain joins TRBV27 to TRBJ2-6, with D possibly being TRBD2 (5 bases). The CDR3 totals 19 residues. Germline CDR1 is MNHEY and CDR2 is SMNVEV (reference sequence). Between the trimmed V and J ends, which lost 5 bases and 1 base, there was a span of 21 bases. The CDR3 DNA reads TGTGCCAGCAGTCCTAGGACTCAGCCCACCTTTTCTGGGGCCAACGTCCTGACTTTC. It is translated as CASSPRTQPTFSGANVLTF.

V and J are TRBV6-6 and TRBJ1-1, with D perhaps TRBD1 (6 bases). The CDR3 spans 15 residues. V lost 3 bases, J lost 5 bases, and 16 bases lay in between. Germline-derived CDR1 and CDR2 are MNHNY and SVGAGI (reference sequence). DNA for the CDR3: TGTGCCAGCAGTTATTCCCCAGGGGATGGGACTGAAGCTTTCTTT. Its protein product is CASSYSPGDGTEAFF.

The rearrangement uses TRBV18 and TRBJ1-1, with 9 positions matching TRBD1. After removal of 2 bases from V and 0 bases from J, the junction contained 7 bases not matched to a gene. Germline V gene lookup returns CDR1 KGHSH and CDR2 LQKENI. The CDR3 extends over 17 amino acids. CDR3 bases: TGTGCCAGCTCACCAATGGAACAGGGGGCTATGAACACTGAAGCTTTCTTT. It encodes CASSPMEQGAMNTEAFF. Using reference TRBV18 and TRBJ1-1 for the parts outside the CDR3, the full variable domain is NAGVMQNPRHLVRRRGQEARLRCSPMKGHSHVYWYRQLPEEGLKFMVYLQKENIIDESGMPKERFSAEFPKEGPSILRIQQVVRGDSAAYFCASSPMEQGAMNTEAFFGQGTRLTVV.

About this clone: Sequence at one end of the junction differs from germline and may be a read error. Other nucleotide sequences in the sample specify the same CDR3. The chain has TRBV6-6 and TRBJ1-6, with D unclear. The CDR3 sequence is 12 residues long. Germline V gene lookup returns CDR1 MNHNY and CDR2 SVGAGI (reference sequence). The CDR3 region has the DNA TGTGCCAGCAGCAATTATAATTCACCCCTACACTTT. Encoded protein: CASSNYNSPLHF.

The chain joins TRBV2 to TRBJ2-5, with 9 bases lining up with TRBD1. From germline, CDR1 is SNHLY and CDR2 FYNNEI. With 6 bases clipped from V and 5 bases from J, the junction kept 4 bases outside the gene matches. There are 13 residues in the CDR3. CDR3 region: CASRDRGRETQYF. The CDR3 DNA reads TGTGCCAGCAGGGACAGGGGAAGGGAGACCCAGTACTTC.

The J gene is TRBJ2-1, the V gene TRBV6-1; TRBD2 matches at 12 bases. CDR1 and CDR2 (germline): MNHNS, SASEGT. This CDR3 has 13 amino acids. V gave up 6 bases and J gave up 6 bases; unmatched junction bases: 0. CDR3 nucleotides: TGTGCCAGCAGACTAGCGGGGGGCAATGAGCAGTTCTTC. This translates into CASRLAGGNEQFF.

V gene TRBV7-9 combines with J gene TRBJ2-7; TRBD2 matches at 11 bases. The V and J ends lost 5 bases and 0 bases, in that order; junction bases with no gene match: 3. This CDR3 has 15 residues. The germline gives CDR1 SEHNR, CDR2 FQNEAQ (reference sequence). CDR3 nucleotide sequence: TGTGCCAGCAGCCCCGGGACTAGCGGCTCCTACGAGCAGTACTTC. This codes for CASSPGTSGSYEQYF. The whole variable domain, remainder taken from reference TRBV7-9 and TRBJ2-7, is DTGVSQNPRHKITKRGQNVTFRCDPISEHNRLYWYRQTLGQGPEFLTYFQNEAQLEKSRLLSDRFSAERPKGSFSTLEIQRTEQGDSAMYLCASSPGTSGSYEQYFGPGTRLTVT.

This sequence joins TRBV4-1 and TRBJ2-5, with a tentative D call TRBD2 (6 bases). The CDR3 is made up of 15 amino acids. The V end was cut by 4 bases, the J end by 5 bases, with 17 bases between. CDR1 and CDR2 from the germline V gene are MGHRA and YSYEKL. CDR3 loop: CASSRLTSFLETQYF. The CDR3 nucleotides read TGCGCCAGCAGCCGACTGACTAGTTTTCTGGAGACCCAGTACTTC.

V and J are TRBV7-9 and TRBJ1-2; TRBD1 is a possible D gene (6 bases). Trimming stripped 0 bases from V and 0 bases from J, with 8 bases between. Germline V gives CDR1 SEHNR, CDR2 FQNEAQ (reference sequence). CDR3 length equals 15 residues. The CDR3 sequence: CASSLARGANYGYTF. DNA for the CDR3: TGTGCCAGCAGCTTAGCCAGGGGTGCTAACTATGGCTACACCTTC.

Points on this clone: An end of the junction differs from the germline gene, which may be a read error. This chain connects TRBV10-3 to TRBJ1-6; D gene unclear. This CDR3 comprises 13 residues. CDR1 and CDR2 (germline): ENHRY, SYGVKD. DNA for the CDR3: TGTGCCATCACCGGAAAGGGAGGTTCACCCCTACACTTT. Translating it yields CAITGKGGSPLHF.

The chain is built from TRBV10-2 and TRBJ2-7; D is uncertain. There are 13 residues in the CDR3. CDR1 WSHSY and CDR2 SAAADI come from the germline V gene. Deletions cut 2 bases from V and 2 bases from J, with 7 bases between. This CDR3 reads CASSEAPAYEQYF. In nucleotides, the CDR3 is TGCGCCAGCAGTGAGGCGCCCGCCTACGAGCAGTACTTC.

The chain has TRBV30 and TRBJ2-3; 13 bases match TRBD2. The CDR3 covers 16 residues. V lost 2 bases to trimming and J lost 5 bases; unmatched junction nucleotides: 7. Germline-derived CDR1 and CDR2 are GTSNPN and SVGIG (reference sequence). Here the CDR3 DNA reads TGTGCCTGGAGTCCAGGACTAGCGGGAGCCAGAGATACGCAGTATTTT. As protein: CAWSPGLAGARDTQYF.

The chain carries TRBV9 and TRBJ2-1, with 12 bases lining up with TRBD1. V was clipped by 3 bases and J by 7 bases; unmatched bases: 8. The CDR3 is 16 residues long. CDR1 is SGDLS and CDR2 is YYNGEE in the germline V gene. CDR3 nucleotide sequence: TGTGCCAGCAGCGCCGCCGGGACAGGGGGCGGGAATGAGCAGTTCTTC. As protein: CASSAAGTGGGNEQFF.

The chain uses TRBV7-2 and TRBJ2-7, with 8 bases lining up with TRBD1. J gave up 4 bases and V 6 bases, and 8 bases lay outside the gene matches. Germline CDR1 and CDR2: SGHTA and FQGNSA. CDR3 length equals 14 residues. CDR3 protein: CASSPPGQVYEQYF. CDR3 nucleotides: TGTGCCAGCAGTCCACCGGGACAGGTTTACGAGCAGTACTTC.

The chain joins TRBV6-1 to TRBJ2-2; 7 nucleotides align to TRBD2. The CDR3 loop spans 14 amino acids. V shed 4 bases, J shed 4 bases, and the junction held 3 bases outside the gene matches. Germline V CDR1 and CDR2: MNHNS, SASEGT. The CDR3 nucleotides are TGTGCCAGCAGTGTGGGGGGGATCACCGGGGAGCTGTTTTTT. Translation: CASSVGGITGELFF.

The rearrangement joins TRBV7-3 to TRBJ2-3, with 7 bases aligning to TRBD2. V shed 8 bases, J shed 1 base, and the junction held 12 bases outside the gene matches. The CDR3 contains 16 residues. Germline loops: CDR1 SGHTA, CDR2 FQGTGA. CDR3 nucleotide sequence: TGTGCCAGCGCTCTAGGGGCAAGCGGGGGCACAGATACGCAGTATTTT. Translation gives CASALGASGGTDTQYF.

The chain recombines TRBV27 with TRBJ1-3; no clear D gene. This CDR3 has 15 amino acids. Germline values: CDR1 MNHEY, CDR2 SMNVEV (reference sequence). Trimming stripped 2 bases from V and 3 bases from J, with 11 bases between. The CDR3 nucleotides are TGTGCCAGCAGTTTACGAGGAAAGGATGGAAACACCATATATTTT. It codes for CASSLRGKDGNTIYF.